This T cell receptor (beta chain) was identified during a study of response to subunit inactivated influenza vaccine. Study results and limitations: After each seasonal influenza vaccination, few new T cells are recruited, the authors suggested.

Via MiXCR, TCRdb re-called the RT-PCR reads, giving one row per CDR3 protein. The sample has 650,000 or so distinct CDR3 sequences, about 15% seen once. V lost 2 bases, J lost 8 bases, and 8 bases stayed unmatched. This CDR3 has 16 amino acids. This clonotype was observed a few times. Its antigen is not identified. The clonotype was recovered from a man aged 45-65 years who received an inactivated influenza vaccine. This rearrangement joins TRBV12-3 or TRBV12-4 to TRBJ2-2; 10 positions match TRBD2. The material was PBMCs from blood, obtained around two weeks before vaccination. The CDR3 DNA reads as TGTGCCAGCAGTTTATTACTGACTAGCGGGTCAGGGGAGCTGTTTTTT. It is translated as CASSLLLTSGSGELFF.